A single sample is the source of the 5 T cell receptor beta chains below, sequenced in a study of T cells in localized non-small cell lung cancer. The protocol was immunoSEQ multiplex PCR, while the TCRdb copy is restricted to in-frame clones and leaves out a portion. Found here are tens of thousands of clones, 80% of them singletons; the top ten hold around 4%. Sequencing was performed on PBMCs, taken before any cancer treatment. These receptor sequences come from a woman between 40 and 69 years old with stage II lung adenocarcinoma.

The chain has TRBV2 and TRBJ1-6, with D possibly matching TRBD1 (6 bases). The CDR3 has 19 residues. V dropped 4 bases and J dropped 6 bases, with 25 bases sitting between them. Germline values: CDR1 SNHLY, CDR2 FYNNEI. The CDR3 DNA is TGTGCCAGCAGTGGGGATAAGACAGGTTTGGGGCCTCGTAATTCACCCCTCCACTTT. Protein: CASSGDKTGLGPRNSPLHF.

The chain employs TRBV6-1 and TRBJ2-1; tentatively, D is TRBD1 (6 bases). The germline V gene has CDR1 MNHNS and CDR2 SASEGT. The CDR3 has 14 amino acids. V lost 8 bases to trimming and J lost 3 bases, with 14 bases between them. The CDR3 sequence is CASGVAGDYNEQFF. In DNA form, the CDR3 reads TGTGCCAGCGGGGTGGCAGGGGACTACAATGAGCAGTTCTTC.

This rearrangement joins TRBV18 to TRBJ2-1; 9 bases agree with TRBD2. CDR1 is KGHSH and CDR2 is LQKENI in the germline V gene. V lost 3 bases to trimming and J lost 12 bases; unmatched junction nucleotides: 15. The CDR3 runs 16 residues. CDR3 in amino acids: CASSPTAGGTLPGQFF. The CDR3 region has the DNA TGTGCCAGCTCACCCACGGCGGGGGGGACACTCCCAGGGCAGTTCTTC. Variable domain in full (rest from reference TRBV18 and TRBJ2-1): NAGVMQNPRHLVRRRGQEARLRCSPMKGHSHVYWYRQLPEEGLKFMVYLQKENIIDESGMPKERFSAEFPKEGPSILRIQQVVRGDSAAYFCASSPTAGGTLPGQFFGPGTRLTVL.

This chain joins TRBV28 and TRBJ1-1; D is ambiguous. Germline lookup yields CDR1 MDHEN and CDR2 SYDVKM. This CDR3 spans 18 amino acids. V was pared by 4 bases and J by 8 bases, with 29 bases between. The CDR3, as DNA: TGTGCCAGCAGTTGGGCCTCTGCCCCCCCGATACGCGGGTCAGAAGCTTTCTTT. Translated, it gives CASSWASAPPIRGSEAFF.

J is TRBJ2-5 and V is TRBV29-1; D is possibly TRBD1 or TRBD2 (5 bases each). V was shortened by 6 bases and J by 3 bases, with 14 bases between the two germline ends. CDR1 is SQVTM, CDR2 ANQGSEA, per germline. The CDR3 has 13 residues. The CDR3, as DNA: TGCAGCGTAAGACCACGGGACGAAGAGACCCAGTACTTC. Translating gives CSVRPRDEETQYF.